Listed here are 5 T cell receptor beta chains from one sample, sequenced in a study of response to subunit inactivated influenza vaccine (dated by TCRdb to 2016 to 2019). Library prep was done by RT-PCR. Data came from an Illumina HiSeq 2500. The public reads were reprocessed in TCRdb via fastp at Q25 and MiXCR, keeping in-frame beta chains. Each entry is one CDR3 protein sequence, shown with its most common DNA and genes. Recorded for this sample are around 190,000 distinct CDR3 sequences; about an eighth of them occurred a single time. Approximately 25% of the sample is held by the ten biggest clonotypes. Source: CD8+ T cells sorted from PBMCs, taken approximately 5 days after vaccination. These receptors were taken from a man aged 45-65 years who received an inactivated influenza vaccine. Donor details come from another sample of the same person, matched by shared clones.

The chain combines TRBV7-8 with TRBJ2-3, with unresolved D. Trimming pared 5 bases from V and 4 bases from J, leaving 16 bases between. Germline V lookup: CDR1 SGHVS, CDR2 FQNEAQ. The CDR3 covers 15 residues. The CDR3 here is CASSLEWEVADTQYF. The CDR3 DNA sequence: TGTGCCAGCAGCCTCGAATGGGAAGTGGCAGATACGCAGTATTTT.

This clonotype was seen a handful of times. The chain links TRBV7-9 to TRBJ1-6, with TRBD1 matching over 10 bases. The germline V gene has CDR1 SEHNR and CDR2 FQNEAQ (reference sequence). CDR3 size: 16 residues. The junction had 9 bases not matched to a gene; V was cut back by 5 bases and J by 8 bases. CDR3 coding DNA: TGTGCCAGCAGCGCACGTGACAGGGGGCTTGATTCACCCCTCCACTTT. Translating it yields CASSARDRGLDSPLHF.

The J gene is TRBJ2-1, the V gene TRBV7-9, with no clear D. Trimming removed 0 bases from V and 13 bases from J, with 10 bases in between. Germline V lookup: CDR1 SEHNR, CDR2 FQNEAQ (reference sequence). CDR3 size: 12 residues. The CDR3 coding sequence is TGTGCCAGCAGCTTAGCCACCTCCCCACAGTTCTTC. Its protein product is CASSLATSPQFF.

This clonotype was seen a few times. This rearrangement joins TRBV7-9 to TRBJ1-2; possible D gene TRBD1, 5 bases. Germline CDR1 is SEHNR and CDR2 is FQNEAQ (reference sequence). This CDR3 has 11 residues. Trimming took off 8 bases at V and 8 bases at J, with 12 bases between the two ends. The CDR3 region is CASFQGRGYTF. The CDR3 nucleotides read TGTGCCAGCTTCCAGGGTCGGGGCTACACCTTC.

V and J are TRBV28 and TRBJ2-2, with unresolved D. The CDR3 consists of 15 residues. Germline V gives CDR1 MDHEN, CDR2 SYDVKM. V lost 7 bases and J 0 bases, leaving 12 bases between the germline ends. The CDR3 sequence: CASTPKMTNTGELFF. CDR3 DNA sequence: TGTGCCAGCACCCCCAAAATGACGAACACCGGGGAGCTGTTTTTT.